These T cell receptor beta chains were read from a single sample in a study of response to subunit inactivated influenza vaccine. MiXCR, applied by TCRdb to the RT-PCR reads, yields one record per CDR3 protein. The data hold some 480,000 distinct CDR3 sequences, with approximately 11% observed a single time. Here the sequenced sample was PBMCs from blood, taken 40 to 50 days after vaccination. These TCRs come from a man aged 45-60 years who received an inactivated influenza vaccine. Both conserved end residues are part of each CDR3. Fields, in order: V gene, J gene, clone size, D gene, CDR3 DNA, CDR3 protein. The D gene is left open where the match is weak. Size is stated for part of the rows, as once, few or many counts, or as a class when the clone is expanded.

v_call: TRBV25-1
j_call: TRBJ2-1
clone_size: -
d_call: TRBD1
cdr3_nt: TGTGCCAGCAGTGACCAGGGGCAGACAGGGCGGAATGAGCAGTTCTTC
cdr3_aa: CASSDQGQTGRNEQFF

v_call: TRBV20-1
j_call: TRBJ2-7
clone_size: -
d_call: TRBD2
cdr3_nt: TGCAGTGCTAGGAGAGCGGGAGGAGACGAGCAGTACTTC
cdr3_aa: CSARRAGGDEQYF

v_call: TRBV25-1
j_call: TRBJ2-7
clone_size: -
d_call: -
cdr3_nt: TGTGCCAGCAGTGATTCCGGACGGACCTACGAGCAGTACTTC
cdr3_aa: CASSDSGRTYEQYF

v_call: TRBV7-8
j_call: TRBJ2-2
clone_size: few
d_call: -
cdr3_nt: TGTGCCAGCAGCTTAGGCCGGGGACCGGGGCCCCACGGGGAGCTGTTTTTT
cdr3_aa: CASSLGRGPGPHGELFF

v_call: TRBV6-5
j_call: TRBJ1-1
clone_size: many
d_call: -
cdr3_nt: TGTGCCAGCAGTGACTCGGGGGGCGAACGCCAAGCTTTCTTT
cdr3_aa: CASSDSGGERQAFF

v_call: TRBV7-6
j_call: TRBJ2-1
clone_size: -
d_call: -
cdr3_nt: TGTGCGGTGGCTAGCCTAAGAGTACGGGAGCAGTTCTTC
cdr3_aa: CAVASLRVREQFF

v_call: TRBV14
j_call: TRBJ2-1
clone_size: -
d_call: -
cdr3_nt: TGTGCCAGCAGCCAAGATTCCCTGAGAATGGTCTCCAATGAGCAGTTCTTC
cdr3_aa: CASSQDSLRMVSNEQFF

v_call: TRBV9
j_call: TRBJ2-7
clone_size: few
d_call: TRBD1
cdr3_nt: TGTGCCAGCAGCGCGGACAGGGGGCTGGGGGAGCAGTACTTC
cdr3_aa: CASSADRGLGEQYF

v_call: TRBV5-6
j_call: TRBJ1-5
clone_size: few
d_call: -
cdr3_nt: TGTGCCAGCAGCTTGTTTCGGGATCTGAATCAGCCCCAGCATTTT
cdr3_aa: CASSLFRDLNQPQHF

v_call: TRBV4-2
j_call: TRBJ1-1
clone_size: few
d_call: -
cdr3_nt: TGTGCCAGCAGCCGGGGGGGGACCATGAACGCTGAAGCTTTCTTT
cdr3_aa: CASSRGGTMNAEAFF

v_call: TRBV19
j_call: TRBJ1-2
clone_size: few
d_call: TRBD1
cdr3_nt: TGTGCCAGTAGTATCCGGGGACAGGGAATGGTTGGCTACACCTTC
cdr3_aa: CASSIRGQGMVGYTF

v_call: TRBV9
j_call: TRBJ1-3
clone_size: few
d_call: TRBD1
cdr3_nt: TGTGCCAGCAGCTCGTCAGGGGGCGGAAACACCATATATTTT
cdr3_aa: CASSSSGGGNTIYF

v_call: TRBV6-1
j_call: TRBJ2-1
clone_size: -
d_call: -
cdr3_nt: TGTGCCAGCATCCCGGGGGGACAGCGGACCTACAATGAGCAGTTCTTC
cdr3_aa: CASIPGGQRTYNEQFF

v_call: TRBV29-1
j_call: TRBJ2-5
clone_size: many
d_call: -
cdr3_nt: TGCAGCGGCTCGGAGGGTAGAGGAGAGACCCAGTACTTC
cdr3_aa: CSGSEGRGETQYF

v_call: TRBV4-2
j_call: TRBJ1-4
clone_size: many
d_call: -
cdr3_nt: TGTGCCAGCAGCCAAGAGGTCGGACAGAGTCCAAAACTGTTTTTT
cdr3_aa: CASSQEVGQSPKLFF

v_call: TRBV28
j_call: TRBJ1-5
clone_size: few
d_call: -
cdr3_nt: TGTGCCAGCAGCCAGGTCCTCCTCTCATCCTTATATAGCAATCAGCCCCAGCATTTT
cdr3_aa: CASSQVLLSSLYSNQPQHF

v_call: TRBV20-1
j_call: TRBJ2-5
clone_size: many
d_call: -
cdr3_nt: TGCAGTGCTAGAGCCCGGTTCGGTCAGCAAGAGACCCAGTACTTC
cdr3_aa: CSARARFGQQETQYF

v_call: TRBV15
j_call: TRBJ2-7
clone_size: few
d_call: -
cdr3_nt: TGTGCCACCAGCAGAGATCAACAGATCTACGAGCAGTACTTC
cdr3_aa: CATSRDQQIYEQYF

v_call: TRBV20-1
j_call: TRBJ2-7
clone_size: few
d_call: TRBD1
cdr3_nt: TGCAGTGCTAGGGGGACAGATAGCTCCTACGAGCAGTACTTC
cdr3_aa: CSARGTDSSYEQYF

v_call: TRBV29-1
j_call: TRBJ2-3
clone_size: many
d_call: -
cdr3_nt: TGCAGCGACACAGGGATTAGCACAGATACGCAGTATTTT
cdr3_aa: CSDTGISTDTQYF

v_call: TRBV11-2
j_call: TRBJ2-1
clone_size: -
d_call: -
cdr3_nt: TGTGCCAGCATCGAGACCGGATTCCTTATTGGGGAGCAGTTCTTC
cdr3_aa: CASIETGFLIGEQFF

v_call: TRBV29-1
j_call: TRBJ1-1
clone_size: many
d_call: -
cdr3_nt: TGCAGCGTTTCCCATACAGGGTCTTTTGGGCCTGAAGCTTTCTTT
cdr3_aa: CSVSHTGSFGPEAFF

v_call: TRBV20-1
j_call: TRBJ1-2
clone_size: many
d_call: -
cdr3_nt: TGCAGTGCTAGAGGGAGCGGACAAAACTATGGCTACACCTTC
cdr3_aa: CSARGSGQNYGYTF

v_call: TRBV4-3
j_call: TRBJ2-7
clone_size: few
d_call: TRBD2
cdr3_nt: TGCGCCAGCAGCCAAGCCCCACTAGCGGGAGTCTACGAGCAGTACTTC
cdr3_aa: CASSQAPLAGVYEQYF

v_call: TRBV16
j_call: TRBJ1-1
clone_size: -
d_call: TRBD1
cdr3_nt: TGTGCCAGCAGCCACCACGGACAGGGACGCTCAGAAGCTTTCTTT
cdr3_aa: CASSHHGQGRSEAFF

v_call: TRBV7-2
j_call: TRBJ2-1
clone_size: many
d_call: TRBD2
cdr3_nt: TGTGCCAGCAGCATTAGGAGCGGGGGGGCCTACAATGAGCAGTTCTTC
cdr3_aa: CASSIRSGGAYNEQFF

v_call: TRBV7-8
j_call: TRBJ2-7
clone_size: -
d_call: TRBD2
cdr3_nt: TGTGCCAGCAGCCCGGGACTAGCGGGAGGGCCAGCCGAGCAGTACTTC
cdr3_aa: CASSPGLAGGPAEQYF

v_call: TRBV28
j_call: TRBJ2-7
clone_size: few
d_call: -
cdr3_nt: TGTGCCACCAAAGTCAGGGGAAATTTCTACGAGCAGTACTTC
cdr3_aa: CATKVRGNFYEQYF

v_call: TRBV29-1
j_call: TRBJ2-7
clone_size: -
d_call: -
cdr3_nt: TGCAGCGTTCGGGCTCCCCCCTCCTACGAGCAGTACTTC
cdr3_aa: CSVRAPPSYEQYF